Below, 14 T cell receptor beta chains from the same sample are listed, as sequenced in a study of blood T cell repertoires in COVID-19. The repertoire was sequenced with immunoSEQ multiplex PCR; TCRdb's copy has only in-frame clones and lacks some. The table lists roughly 340,000 clones, around 87% of them singletons. The specimen sequenced was PBMCs or T cells enriched from blood (not recorded which). The receptors were gathered from a man aged 40-50 years in a cohort exposed to, infected with or recovered from COVID-19 (not recorded which).

The chain joins TRBV2 to TRBJ1-4; perhaps TRBD1 as D (5 bases). CDR1 is SNHLY and CDR2 is FYNNEI in the germline V gene. The CDR3 totals 15 residues. Trimming shortened V by 9 bases and J by 8 bases, and 22 bases separated the two germline ends. The CDR3 region has the DNA TGTGCCAGGCTCCGGGACTTGAGTCGAAGGGAAAAACTGTTTTTT. It is translated as CARLRDLSRREKLFF. The full variable domain, completed using reference TRBV2 and TRBJ1-4, is EPEVTQTPSHQVTQMGQEVILRCVPISNHLYFYWYRQILGQKVEFLVSFYNNEISEKSEIFDDQFSVERPDGSNFTLKIRSTKLEDSAMYFCARLRDLSRREKLFFGSGTQLSVL.

There are a few counts of this clone. V is TRBV7-2 and J is TRBJ1-5; a possible D gene is TRBD1 (5 bases). The CDR3 contains 17 residues. V lost 0 bases and J lost 1, with 13 bases in between. Germline lookup yields CDR1 SGHTA and CDR2 FQGNSA. DNA of the CDR3: TGTGCCAGCAGCTTAGCGGGGGGGGGTGTAAGCAATCAGCCCCAGCATTTT. Its protein is CASSLAGGGVSNQPQHF.

This chain connects TRBV2 to TRBJ1-4; TRBD1 agrees at 7 bases. Trimming took 6 bases from V and 4 from J; bases not matched to a gene: 14. The germline V gene encodes CDR1 SNHLY and CDR2 FYNNEI. The CDR3 covers 17 residues. The CDR3 DNA reads TGTGCCAGCAGCGGAAGACTACGCCGGGACAGTAATGAAAAACTGTTTTTT. This sequence encodes CASSGRLRRDSNEKLFF.

This clone occurred once. V usage is TRBV19 and J usage is TRBJ2-7; 9 nucleotides agree with TRBD2. Germline CDR1 LNHDA, CDR2 SQIVND (reference sequence). The CDR3 extends over 16 amino acids. The V gene end was trimmed by 4 bases and the J gene end by 2 bases; junction bases not matched to a gene: 9. CDR3 loop: CASSKGGGRVTYEQYF. For the CDR3, the DNA is TGTGCCAGTAGTAAAGGGGGCGGGAGGGTAACCTACGAGCAGTACTTC. Using reference TRBV19 and TRBJ2-7 for the parts outside the CDR3, the full variable domain is DGGITQSPKYLFRKEGQNVTLSCEQNLNHDAMYWYRQDPGQGLRLIYYSQIVNDFQKGDIAEGYSVSREKKESFPLTVTSAQKNPTAFYLCASSKGGGRVTYEQYFGPGTRLTVT.

This clone was detected once. The CDR3 region has the DNA TGTGCCAGTAGCAGGGGGGATAGGCAGCCCCAGCATTTT. Protein sequence: CASSRGDRQPQHF. The chain carries TRBV19 and TRBJ1-5, with 7 bases aligning to TRBD1. Germline trimming cut 6 bases from V and 7 bases from J; bases unmatched to any gene: 6. The germline gives CDR1 LNHDA, CDR2 SQIVND (reference sequence). There are 13 residues in the CDR3.

In this sample, this clone turned up a few times. V usage is TRBV9 and J usage is TRBJ1-5; 7 bases are a match to TRBD1. J lost 9 bases, V lost 0 bases, and 6 bases had no gene match. Germline V gene sequence: CDR1 SGDLS, CDR2 YYNGEE. This CDR3 is built from 14 residues. CDR3 amino acids: CASSVGDSLRPQHF. CDR3 DNA sequence: TGTGCCAGCAGCGTAGGGGACAGCTTAAGGCCCCAGCATTTT.

The chain has TRBV7-8 and TRBJ1-2; 7 nucleotides line up with TRBD1. J gave up 5 bases and V 5 bases, and 5 bases lay outside the gene matches. CDR3 length: 13 amino acids. The germline V gene has CDR1 SGHVS and CDR2 FQNEAQ. As DNA, the CDR3 is TGTGCCAGCAGCCCGCAGGGGGGATATGGCTACACCTTC. Translated: CASSPQGGYGYTF. Together with reference TRBV7-8 and TRBJ1-2, the CDR3 gives the full variable domain: GAGVSQSPRYKVAKRGQDVALRCDPISGHVSLFWYQQALGQGPEFLTYFQNEAQLDKSGLPSDRFFAERPEGSVSTLKIQRTQQEDSAVYLCASSPQGGYGYTFGSGTRLTVV.

The V call is TRBV10-3, the J call TRBJ2-7; 7 positions agree with TRBD1. Germline V lookup: CDR1 ENHRY, CDR2 SYGVKD. V was clipped by 8 bases and J by 2 bases; unmatched bases: 9. There are 14 residues in the CDR3. CDR3 DNA: TGTGCCATCGCACCGGGACAGCATACCTACGAGCAGTACTTC. Its translation: CAIAPGQHTYEQYF.

The chain is built from TRBV9 and TRBJ1-4; D is unclear. Trimming removed 0 bases at V and 6 bases at J, with 15 bases between. There are 16 residues in the CDR3. Germline V CDR1 and CDR2: SGDLS, YYNGEE. The CDR3 DNA follows: TGTGCCAGCAGCGTAGGGGCTCGGGATAGTGATGAAAAACTGTTTTTT. As protein: CASSVGARDSDEKLFF.

V usage is TRBV15 and J usage is TRBJ1-3, with a possible D match to TRBD1 (6 bases). Germline CDR1 and CDR2: LNHNV and YYDKDF (reference sequence). The length of the CDR3 is 17 residues. The V gene lost 3 bases and the J gene lost 1 base, with 16 bases spanning the gap. In nucleotides, the CDR3 is TGTGCCACCAGCAGGGATAAAACAGGGATTTCTGGAAACACCATATATTTT. This codes for CATSRDKTGISGNTIYF. The full variable domain, completed using reference TRBV15 and TRBJ1-3, is DAMVIQNPRYQVTQFGKPVTLSCSQTLNHNVMYWYQQKSSQAPKLLFHYYDKDFNNEADTPDNFQSRRPNTSFCFLDIRSPGLGDTAMYLCATSRDKTGISGNTIYFGEGSWLTVV.

The V and J genes are TRBV3-1 (or the pseudogene TRBV3-2) and TRBJ2-6; TRBD2 agrees at 7 bases. Germline V gene sequence: CDR1 LGHDT, CDR2 YNNKEL (reference sequence). This CDR3 comprises 16 residues. Trimming at V came to 2 bases and at J to 4 bases, leaving 5 bases not matched to a gene. The chain's CDR3 is CASSQWEGSGANVLTF. Written as DNA, the CDR3 is TGTGCCAGCAGCCAATGGGAGGGGAGCGGGGCCAACGTCCTGACTTTC.

The J gene is TRBJ2-1, the V gene TRBV6-5, with 7 bases identical to TRBD2. Germline assignment: CDR1 MNHEY and CDR2 SVGAGI. This CDR3 contains 11 residues. V lost 9 bases, J lost 8 bases, and 4 bases stayed unmatched. The CDR3 nucleotides are TGTGCCAGTCCGGCGGGAGATGAGCAGTTCTTC. This encodes CASPAGDEQFF.

The chain employs TRBV19 and TRBJ1-5, with a tentative D call TRBD1 (6 bases). V lost 7 bases, J lost 5 bases, and 12 bases lay in between. The CDR3 consists of 13 residues. The germline gives CDR1 LNHDA, CDR2 SQIVND (reference sequence). Here the CDR3 DNA reads TGTGCCAGTACCGACAGGCGCTATCAGCCCCAGCATTTT. Amino acids: CASTDRRYQPQHF.

The chain combines TRBV5-1 with TRBJ1-5; TRBD1 matches at 8 bases. Losses at the gene ends were 4 bases for V and 2 bases for J; bases not matched to a gene: 5. Per germline, CDR1 SGHRS and CDR2 YFSETQ. The CDR3 covers 15 residues. CDR3 sequence reads: CASSPGQEGNQPQHF. CDR3 nucleotides: TGCGCCAGCAGCCCGGGACAGGAGGGCAATCAGCCCCAGCATTTT.